This T cell receptor (beta chain) was observed in a study of cytomegalovirus exposure and HLA in healthy donors. Points on this clone: What it recognizes is unknown.

Germline loops: CDR1 GTSNPN, CDR2 SVGIG (reference sequence). Trimming cost V 3 bases and J 6 bases; bases outside gene matches: 10. This CDR3 has 14 amino acids. Study-wide results and caveats: Cytomegalovirus-associated TCR beta chains were listed, numbering some 170. Whilst most TCR sequences proved rare, a subset of public TCRs occurred across many donors. Later, an analysis found that TCR clusters from the first cohort tended to co-occur in the roughly 110 validation repertoires.

Profiling relied on immunoSEQ multiplex PCR, and the TCRdb table lists in-frame clones only, not all of them. In the table there are about 240,000 clones, 86% of which are singletons. The source is a woman in her 30s in good health and CMV-seropositive. This chain joins TRBV30 and TRBJ1-1, with 7 bases matching TRBD1. The sequenced material came from PBMCs. The CDR3 DNA sequence: TGTGCCTGGAGCCCCCGGGTAGGGGGCCCTGAAGCTTTCTTT. This encodes CAWSPRVGGPEAFF.